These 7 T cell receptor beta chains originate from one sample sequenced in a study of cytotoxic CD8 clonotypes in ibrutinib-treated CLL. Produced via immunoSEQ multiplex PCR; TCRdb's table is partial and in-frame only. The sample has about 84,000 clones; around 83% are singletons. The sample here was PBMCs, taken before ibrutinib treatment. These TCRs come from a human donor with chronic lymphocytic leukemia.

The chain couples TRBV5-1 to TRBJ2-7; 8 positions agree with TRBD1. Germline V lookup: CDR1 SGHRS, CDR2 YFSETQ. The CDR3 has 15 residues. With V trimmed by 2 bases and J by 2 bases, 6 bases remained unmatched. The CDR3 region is CASSLNRQGPYEQYF. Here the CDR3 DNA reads TGCGCCAGCAGCTTAAATAGACAGGGGCCCTACGAGCAGTACTTC. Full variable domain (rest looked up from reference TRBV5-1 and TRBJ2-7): KAGVTQTPRYLIKTRGQQVTLSCSPISGHRSVSWYQQTPGQGLQFLFEYFSETQRNKGNFPGRFSGRQFSNSRSEMNVSTLELGDSALYLCASSLNRQGPYEQYFGPGTRLTVT.

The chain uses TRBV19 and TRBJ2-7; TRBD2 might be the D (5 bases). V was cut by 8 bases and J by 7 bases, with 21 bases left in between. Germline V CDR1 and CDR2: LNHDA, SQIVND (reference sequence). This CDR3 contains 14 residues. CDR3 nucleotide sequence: TGTGCCAGTCGTTGGGCTACTTCTGCGGGTGAGCAGTACTTC. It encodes CASRWATSAGEQYF. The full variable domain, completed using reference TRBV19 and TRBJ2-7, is DGGITQSPKYLFRKEGQNVTLSCEQNLNHDAMYWYRQDPGQGLRLIYYSQIVNDFQKGDIAEGYSVSREKKESFPLTVTSAQKNPTAFYLCASRWATSAGEQYFGPGTRLTVT.

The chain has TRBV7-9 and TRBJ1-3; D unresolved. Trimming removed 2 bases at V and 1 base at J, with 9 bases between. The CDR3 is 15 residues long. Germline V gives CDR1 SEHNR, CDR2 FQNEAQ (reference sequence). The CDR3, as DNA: TGTGCCAGCAGCTTAACGGGAACATCTGGAAACACCATATATTTT. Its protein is CASSLTGTSGNTIYF.

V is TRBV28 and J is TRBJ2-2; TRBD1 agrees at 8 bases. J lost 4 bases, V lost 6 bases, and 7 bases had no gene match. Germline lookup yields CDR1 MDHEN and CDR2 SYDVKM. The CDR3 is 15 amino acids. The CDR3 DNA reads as TGTGCCAGCAGCATCGGACAGGGACGCACCGGGGAGCTGTTTTTT. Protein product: CASSIGQGRTGELFF.

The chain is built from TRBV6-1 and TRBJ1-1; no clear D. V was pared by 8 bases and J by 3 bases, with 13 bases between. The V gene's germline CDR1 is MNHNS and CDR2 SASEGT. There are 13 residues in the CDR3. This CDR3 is CASGYSRDTEAFF. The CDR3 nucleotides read TGTGCCAGCGGTTATAGTCGGGACACTGAAGCTTTCTTT.

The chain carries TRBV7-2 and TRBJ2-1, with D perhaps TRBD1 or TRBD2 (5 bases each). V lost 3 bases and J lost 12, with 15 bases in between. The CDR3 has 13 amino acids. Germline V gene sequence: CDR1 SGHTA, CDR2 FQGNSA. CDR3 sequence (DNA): TGTGCCAGCAGCTTGAAATACAATGGGGGGCAGTTCTTC. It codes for CASSLKYNGGQFF. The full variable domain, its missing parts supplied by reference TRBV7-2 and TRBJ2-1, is GAGVSQSPSNKVTEKGKDVELRCDPISGHTALYWYRQSLGQGLEFLIYFQGNSAPDKSGLPSDRFSAERTGGSVSTLTIQRTQQEDSAVYLCASSLKYNGGQFFGPGTRLTVL.

The CDR3: CASSLTTDYEQYF. The DNA of the CDR3 is TGTGCCAGCAGCTTAACGACAGATTACGAGCAGTACTTC. The chain links TRBV7-3 to TRBJ2-7; D possibly corresponds to TRBD1 (5 bases). Germline V gene sequence: CDR1 SGHTA, CDR2 FQGTGA. This CDR3 is built from 13 residues. V was pared by 0 bases and J by 4 bases, with 7 bases between.